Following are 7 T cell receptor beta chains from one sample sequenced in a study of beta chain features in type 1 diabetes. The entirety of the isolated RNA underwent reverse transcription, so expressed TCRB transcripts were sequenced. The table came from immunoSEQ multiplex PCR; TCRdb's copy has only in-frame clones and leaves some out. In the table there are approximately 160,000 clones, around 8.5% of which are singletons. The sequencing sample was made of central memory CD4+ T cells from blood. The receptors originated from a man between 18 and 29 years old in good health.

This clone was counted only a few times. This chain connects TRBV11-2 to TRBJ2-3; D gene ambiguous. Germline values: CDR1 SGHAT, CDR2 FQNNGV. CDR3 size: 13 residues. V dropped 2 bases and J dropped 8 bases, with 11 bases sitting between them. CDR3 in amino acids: CASSLQRRSTQYF. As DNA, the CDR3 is TGTGCCAGCAGCTTACAGAGGCGGAGTACGCAGTATTTT. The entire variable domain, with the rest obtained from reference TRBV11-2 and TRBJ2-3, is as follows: EAGVAQSPRYKIIEKRQSVAFWCNPISGHATLYWYQQILGQGPKLLIQFQNNGVVDDSQLPKDRFSAERLKGVDSTLKIQPAKLEDSAVYLCASSLQRRSTQYFGPGTRLTVL.

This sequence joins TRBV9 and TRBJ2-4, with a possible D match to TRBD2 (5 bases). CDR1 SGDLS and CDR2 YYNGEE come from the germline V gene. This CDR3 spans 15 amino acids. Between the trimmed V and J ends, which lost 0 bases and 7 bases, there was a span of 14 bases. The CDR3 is CASSVEASRRNIQYF. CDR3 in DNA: TGTGCCAGCAGCGTAGAGGCCAGCAGGAGGAACATTCAGTACTTC.

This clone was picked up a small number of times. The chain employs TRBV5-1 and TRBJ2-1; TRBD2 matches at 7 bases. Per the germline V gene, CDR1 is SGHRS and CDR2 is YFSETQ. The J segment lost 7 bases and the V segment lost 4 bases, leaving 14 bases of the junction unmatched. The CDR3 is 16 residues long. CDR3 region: CASSAWGGILSNEQFF. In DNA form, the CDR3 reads TGCGCCAGCAGCGCATGGGGGGGAATCCTTTCGAATGAGCAGTTCTTC.

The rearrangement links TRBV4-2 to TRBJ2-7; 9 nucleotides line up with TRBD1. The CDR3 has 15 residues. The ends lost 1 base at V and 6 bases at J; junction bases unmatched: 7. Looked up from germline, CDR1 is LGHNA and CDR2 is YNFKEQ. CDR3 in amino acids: CASSQGDRVEGEQYF. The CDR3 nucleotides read TGTGCCAGCAGCCAAGGGGACAGGGTGGAGGGCGAGCAGTACTTC.

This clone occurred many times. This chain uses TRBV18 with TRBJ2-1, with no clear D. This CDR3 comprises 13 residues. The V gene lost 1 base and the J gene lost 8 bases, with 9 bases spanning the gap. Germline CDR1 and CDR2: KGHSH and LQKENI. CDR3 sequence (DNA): TGTGCCAGCTCACCACAAGAACTTTATGAGCAGTTCTTC. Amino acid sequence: CASSPQELYEQFF.

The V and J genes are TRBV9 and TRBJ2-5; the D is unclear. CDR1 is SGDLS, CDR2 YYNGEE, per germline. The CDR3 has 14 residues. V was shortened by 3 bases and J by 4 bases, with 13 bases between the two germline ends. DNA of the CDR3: TGTGCCAGCAGCGCCCACATATCTGGAGAGACCCAGTACTTC. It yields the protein CASSAHISGETQYF.

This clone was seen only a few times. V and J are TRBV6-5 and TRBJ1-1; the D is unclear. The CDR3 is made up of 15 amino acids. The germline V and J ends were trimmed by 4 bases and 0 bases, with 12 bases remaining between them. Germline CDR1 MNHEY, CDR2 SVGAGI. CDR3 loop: CASSLRRTVNTEAFF. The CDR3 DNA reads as TGTGCCAGCAGTTTGAGGAGGACGGTGAACACTGAAGCTTTCTTT.